This T cell receptor (beta chain) was recorded in a study of OX40 agonist ivuxolimab in advanced cancers. Study outcomes and limitations: There was clonal expansion of CD4+ and CD8+ blood T cells by week 6 at 0.1 to 3.0 mg/kg.

Produced via immunoSEQ multiplex PCR; TCRdb's table is partial and in-frame only. The profile covers 20,000 to 25,000 clones, with about four fifths appearing a single time and 24% taken by the ten largest. With respect to this clone: Its specificity is unknown.

The sequenced sample was CD4+ or CD8+ T cells sorted from blood, obtained in a trial of the OX40 agonist ivuxolimab. The TCR comes from an adult with an advanced solid tumor such as melanoma, head and neck, liver or kidney cancer.

Here the CDR3 DNA reads TGTGCCAGCAGTTTTTGGCAGAGCACAGATACGCAGTATTTT. Translated, it gives CASSFWQSTDTQYF. V gene TRBV27 combines with J gene TRBJ2-3; D is ambiguous. CDR3 length: 14 residues. Trimming took 3 bases from V and 0 from J, leaving 7 bases between them. Germline V gene sequence: CDR1 MNHEY, CDR2 SMNVEV (reference sequence).